This paragraph covers one TCR beta chain sequence. Trimming stripped 6 bases from V and 4 bases from J, with 19 bases between. The CDR3 has 16 residues. Per the germline V gene, CDR1 is MNHEY and CDR2 is SMNVEV (reference sequence). Data came from immunoSEQ multiplex PCR; TCRdb stores just in-frame clones and leaves some out. The sample records 390,000 or so clones, 75% to 90% being singletons. The data stem from a study of blood T cell repertoires in COVID-19. Study overall: Sources were T cells, B-cell-depleted T cells, or PBMCs; the material itself was cDNA or gDNA.

This receptor was taken from a man aged 18 to 29 who had recovered from COVID-19. Sequences were obtained from PBMCs or T cells enriched from blood (not recorded which). The chain employs TRBV27 and TRBJ2-1; maybe TRBD2 (7 bases). The CDR3 loop is CASRLGGLAEYNEQFF. CDR3 nucleotides: TGTGCCAGCAGGTTGGGGGGGCTAGCGGAGTACAATGAGCAGTTCTTC.